This T cell receptor beta chain was recorded in a study of blood T cell repertoires in COVID-19. Germline V gene lookup returns CDR1 SGHDN and CDR2 FVKESK. V gave up 6 bases and J gave up 6 bases; unmatched junction bases: 7. The length of the CDR3 is 14 residues. The method was immunoSEQ multiplex PCR; TCRdb's version includes in-frame clones alone and lacks a portion of them. The sample has some 170,000 clones; roughly 86% are singletons. The chain combines TRBV14 with TRBJ2-2; the match to TRBD1 covers 7 bases. The source of this sequence is a woman aged 60-75 years who had recovered from COVID-19. The sample taken for sequencing was peripheral blood. CDR3 protein: CASRGDSLAGELFF. The CDR3 DNA sequence: TGTGCCAGCAGGGGGGACAGTCTTGCCGGGGAGCTGTTTTTT. The variable domain in full, with the rest retrieved from reference TRBV14 and TRBJ2-2, is EAGVTQFPSHSVIEKGQTVTLRCDPISGHDNLYWYRRVMGKEIKFLLHFVKESKQDESGMPNNRFLAERTGGTYSTLKVQPAELEDSGVYFCASRGDSLAGELFFGEGSRLTVL.